The TCR beta chain described here comes from a study of PD-L1 blockade in urothelial cancer listed by TCRdb under 2017. In terms of the full investigation: Therapy was started at some point between 2012 and 2014 for all patients, and atezolizumab 1,200 mg was administered intravenously every 3 weeks. Blood samples were analyzed at two time points: 3 weeks after treatment start (second dose) and 6 weeks after treatment start. Durable clinical benefit was defined as a progression-free survival longer than 6 months, and TCR features were additionally tested against progression-free survival and overall survival. Nine patients reached durable clinical benefit, while 15 to 25 patients did not. About nine tenths of the roughly 29 patients were males with bladder-origin urothelial cancer, and about two thirds of the roughly 30 reported a prior smoking history. Pretreatment tumor samples, along with matched peripheral blood serially collected before and after atezolizumab treatment, were subjected to TCR sequencing. In the same patients who had TCR sequencing, pretreatment tumors also underwent whole exome sequencing and RNA sequencing. The study was an exploratory multi-omic analysis of somatic, immune and clinical correlates of response to PD-L1 blockade with atezolizumab in urothelial cancer. An ECOG performance status of 0 or 1 was recorded for the patients, and 0 to 3 prior chemotherapy regimens had been received by the patients. Pretreatment blood TCR-seq was available for fewer than 30 patients, at least one posttreatment blood collection was obtained for around 25 patients, and tumor TCR-seq was available for around 25 patients. A median of roughly 140,000 T cells and 80,000 to 100,000 unique TCRs was obtained from blood samples, and a median clonality of roughly 0.08 was observed.

Each PCR received spiked-in synthetic TCR analog templates so that absolute template abundance could be estimated from read counts. The immunoSEQ assay was used to amplify TCRbeta CDR3 regions from genomic DNA with bias-controlled V and J gene primers. Rearranged TCRbeta segments were sequenced at approximately 20X coverage. The paper's processing steps were these. Sequencing errors were corrected by clustering, and CDR3s were annotated against IMGT so that V, D and J genes could be assigned. Downstream analyses used only productive TCRbeta rearrangements and left out out-of-frame or stop-codon sequences. Clonality was computed as one minus Shannon entropy normalized by the log of the number of unique productive sequences. Clones differing between time points or between blood and tumor were identified using Fisher's exact test with Benjamini-Hochberg correction, with an adjusted p below 0.01 applied as the threshold. TCRdb took this table from immuneACCESS and kept in-frame rearrangements with V and J called. Such tables lack part of the clones; where checked against another copy, unresolved V genes explain under half of the gap, and the rest is unexplained. The DNA gave D and trimming, while V, J and clone size come from that table. Counted in this sample were tens of thousands of clones; approximately 80% of them appeared once. The ten largest make up under 20% of the sample.

Study-wide findings and limitations: Improved progression-free and overall survival was found to be associated with pretreatment peripheral blood TCR clonality below the median. Small sample size (n ≈ 29) and many exploratory analyses mean the results are intended to be hypothesis-generating. At 3 weeks after the start of treatment, tumor-associated TCR clones in peripheral blood had expanded more in patients with durable benefit (n of about 21, p = 0.022).

The CDR3 runs 15 amino acids, cysteine and phenylalanine included. Only the CDR3 portion is preserved as DNA: 45 bases, with reading frame beginning at the first base. At the junction V is shortened by 6 bases and J by 10 bases; bases outside the gene matches: 14. From the germline V gene (reference sequence), CDR1 is LNHDA and CDR2 is SQIVND. Reading the label with the study, this specimen's time point is: pretreatment peripheral blood. The cohort comprised about 30 patients with locally advanced or metastatic urothelial carcinoma treated at Memorial Sloan Kettering on a trial protocol. Peripheral blood mononuclear cells were collected pretreatment and during treatment, with between 1 and 8 total time points per patient. The Qiagen DNeasy Blood extraction kit was used to purify genomic DNA from total PBMCs and tumor samples. Collected pretreatment and during treatment, PBMCs were isolated and stored as previously described.

Turning to this clone: The specificity of this receptor is unknown. No much larger clone is present one base from it, and per-base qualities are unavailable.

The rearrangement joined TRBV19 to TRBJ2-3, with 9 bases aligning to TRBD2. This material consisted of PBMCs, taken around atezolizumab (anti-PD-L1) treatment. This TCR was sampled from a man aged 55 to 70 with urothelial cancer. The DNA sequence is given as TGTGCCAGTAGCACCCTTCCTAGCGGGGAATCTGCGCAGTATTTT. This codes for CASSTLPSGESAQYF.